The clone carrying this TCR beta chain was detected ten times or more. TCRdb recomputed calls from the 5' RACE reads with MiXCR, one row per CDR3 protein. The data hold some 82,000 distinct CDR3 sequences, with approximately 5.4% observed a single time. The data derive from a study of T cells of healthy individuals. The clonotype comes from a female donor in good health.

In DNA, the CDR3 is TGTGCCAGCTCACCGTCCAGCGGGAGAGTACACACAGATACGCAGTATTTT. Its protein is CASSPSSGRVHTDTQYF. The chain employs TRBV18 and TRBJ2-3, with 8 bases fitting TRBD2. The germline CDR1 and CDR2 sequences are KGHSH and LQKENI. The J segment lost 2 bases and the V segment lost 3 bases, leaving 10 bases of the junction unmatched. There are 17 residues in the CDR3.